The clone carrying this TCR beta chain was seen at least ten times. As yet, its antigen is unknown. TCRdb re-called the 5' RACE reads with MiXCR, one entry per CDR3 protein. The repertoire holds approximately 30,000 distinct CDR3 sequences, with around 4.4% as singletons. This entry is derived from a study of early T cells in non-severe SARS-CoV-2 infection. Study background: Sequencing was performed on bulk RNA from unsorted whole blood, leaving chains unpaired. Study findings and constraints: CD4 and private specificities were missed by VDJdb matching, which favored anti-spike CD8 responses.

The CDR3 consists of 14 residues. The J segment lost 5 bases and the V segment lost 6 bases, leaving 8 bases of the junction unmatched. Germline CDR1 and CDR2: ENHRY and SYGVKD. The chain has TRBV10-3 and TRBJ2-7; 9 bases agree with TRBD1. This receptor was identified in an adult who was a healthcare worker with PCR-confirmed SARS-CoV-2 infection or an uninfected control (not recorded which). Sequences were obtained from whole blood. The CDR3 DNA reads TGTGCCATCAGCACCGGGACAGGGCGGAACGAGCAGTACTTC. This gives the protein CAISTGTGRNEQYF.